The clone carrying this TCR beta chain is categorized as medium-sized. The data were taken from a study of early T cells in non-severe SARS-CoV-2 infection. Across the whole study: Whole-blood bulk RNA, unsorted, was sequenced, and chains were unpaired.

TCRdb analysed the 5' RACE reads with MiXCR anew, one entry per CDR3 protein. The sample yields 60,000 to 85,000 distinct CDR3 sequences, 15% to 19% seen once. The CDR3 is made up of 13 amino acids. V lost 2 bases and J lost 2, with 5 bases in between. CDR1 MRHNA and CDR2 SNTAGT come from the germline V gene. V and J are TRBV6-4 and TRBJ2-3; unclear D gene. The sequence was obtained from an adult who was a healthcare worker with PCR-confirmed SARS-CoV-2 infection or an uninfected control (not recorded which). The sequenced sample consisted of whole blood. The CDR3 coding sequence is TGTGCCAGCAGTGACGCCAACACAGATACGCAGTATTTT. Translated, it gives CASSDANTDTQYF.